Listed below are T cell receptor beta chains from one sample, sequenced in a study of cytotoxic CD8 clonotypes in ibrutinib-treated CLL. TCRdb keeps only in-frame clones here, not all; method: immunoSEQ multiplex PCR. The sample records about 68,000 clones, 68% being singletons. Specimen: PBMCs, collected after 12 months of ibrutinib treatment. The source is a human donor with chronic lymphocytic leukemia. CDR3s include the opening cysteine and the closing phenylalanine or tryptophan. The D gene is left open where the match is weak. Size values are once, few and many counts, or a class for expanded clones, and some rows have none.

V	size	D	J	CDR3	DNA
TRBV28	NA	NA	TRBJ2-3	CASSIRRGTDTQYF	TGTGCCAGCAGCATCAGGCGGGGCACAGATACGCAGTATTTT
TRBV5-1	NA	TRBD2	TRBJ2-1	CASSLTSGGANEQFF	TGCGCCAGCAGCTTGACTAGCGGGGGGGCTAATGAGCAGTTCTTC
TRBV18	once	NA	TRBJ2-3	CASPGQTTDTQYF	TGTGCCAGCCCGGGACAAACCACAGATACGCAGTATTTT
TRBV5-1	NA	TRBD2	TRBJ2-3	CASSLVSGGRFPDTQYF	TGCGCCAGCAGCTTGGTTAGCGGGGGGAGATTCCCAGATACGCAGTATTTT
TRBV7-2	NA	TRBD1	TRBJ1-4	CASSQDRLDEKLFF	TGTGCCAGCAGCCAGGACAGGCTCGATGAAAAACTGTTTTTT
TRBV5-4	few	TRBD2	TRBJ2-7	CASSLGGRGEYEQYF	TGTGCCAGCAGCTTGGGTGGGCGGGGGGAATACGAGCAGTACTTC
TRBV10-3	NA	TRBD1	TRBJ2-5	CAISLTGEETQYF	TGTGCCATCAGTCTCACAGGGGAAGAGACCCAGTACTTC
TRBV27	once	NA	TRBJ1-1	CASSSRLNLDTEAFF	TGTGCCAGCAGTTCTCGACTAAACCTGGACACTGAAGCTTTCTTT
TRBV5-8	few	NA	TRBJ1-5	CASSPRYQPQHF	TGTGCCAGCAGCCCGAGGTATCAGCCCCAGCATTTT
TRBV6-1	NA	TRBD1	TRBJ2-7	CASSDKPRGPGSEQYF	TGTGCCAGCAGTGATAAGCCCAGGGGGCCAGGGTCGGAGCAGTACTTC
TRBV5-1	once	TRBD2	TRBJ2-2	CASGQAGALNTGELFF	TGCGCCAGCGGGCAAGCGGGGGCGCTTAACACCGGGGAGCTGTTTTTT
TRBV21-1	NA	NA	TRBJ2-5	CASRDGYQETQYF	TGTGCCAGCAGGGACGGTTACCAAGAGACCCAGTACTTC
TRBV7-8	NA	NA	TRBJ2-7	CASSPTNYEQYF	TGTGCCAGCAGCCCGACAAACTACGAGCAGTACTTC
TRBV7-2	NA	TRBD1	TRBJ2-7	CASSPWTGVGEQYF	TGTGCCAGCAGCCCCTGGACAGGGGTCGGCGAGCAGTACTTC
TRBV9	few	NA	TRBJ1-2	CASSTPAGEGSWGYTF	TGTGCCAGCAGCACCCCGGCTGGGGAGGGTTCTTGGGGCTACACCTTC
TRBV6-4	few	NA	TRBJ2-1	CASSASLYNEQFF	TGTGCCAGCAGTGCTAGCCTTTACAATGAGCAGTTCTTC
TRBV9	once	NA	TRBJ1-1	CASSVVGSGRMAFF	TGTGCCAGCAGCGTAGTAGGGTCAGGGAGGATGGCTTTCTTT
TRBV27	NA	NA	TRBJ1-2	CASSPSPSVHYGYTF	TGTGCCAGCAGTCCCTCGCCCAGTGTGCACTATGGCTACACCTTC
TRBV28	few	NA	TRBJ2-3	CASSSSDTPRGTDTQYF	TGTGCCAGCAGTTCCTCCGACACCCCGCGGGGCACAGATACGCAGTATTTT
TRBV6-1	NA	TRBD2	TRBJ2-3	CASSGSGGPTDTQYF	TGTGCCAGCAGCGGTAGCGGGGGGCCCACAGATACGCAGTATTTT
TRBV6-4	NA	NA	TRBJ2-3	CASSESVGGDTQYF	TGTGCCAGCAGTGAATCCGTTGGGGGGGATACGCAGTATTTT
TRBV10-1	NA	NA	TRBJ2-2	CASSALINTGELFF	TGCGCCAGCAGTGCACTTATAAACACCGGGGAGCTGTTTTTT
TRBV9	NA	NA	TRBJ1-5	CASCWQTNQPQHF	TGTGCCAGCTGCTGGCAGACCAATCAGCCCCAGCATTTT
TRBV7-9	once	TRBD1	TRBJ2-7	CASSSPGTGSHEQYF	TGTGCCAGCAGCTCCCCCGGGACAGGGTCCCACGAGCAGTACTTC
TRBV6-5	NA	NA	TRBJ1-1	CASSYLSTGRGTEAFF	TGTGCCAGCAGTTACTTATCGACAGGCAGGGGCACTGAAGCTTTCTTT
TRBV6-1	once	NA	TRBJ1-1	CASTQGLLNTEAFF	TGTGCCAGCACGCAGGGGCTCTTGAACACTGAAGCTTTCTTT
TRBV9	NA	NA	TRBJ1-3	CASSPVSGNTIYF	TGTGCCAGCAGCCCGGTATCTGGAAACACCATATATTTT
TRBV6-1	NA	TRBD1	TRBJ1-5	CASSRDRGSQPQHF	TGTGCCAGCAGTCGAGACAGGGGAAGCCAGCCCCAGCATTTT
TRBV11-2	few	TRBD1	TRBJ1-2	CASSLGTGNNYGYTF	TGTGCCAGCAGCTTAGGGACAGGGAATAACTATGGCTACACCTTC
TRBV5-4	few	NA	TRBJ2-2	CASSPGQFSGELFF	TGTGCCAGCAGCCCCGGACAGTTTTCCGGGGAGCTGTTTTTT
TRBV7-9	NA	NA	TRBJ2-3	CASSLGWATDTQYF	TGTGCCAGCAGCTTGGGGTGGGCAACAGATACGCAGTATTTT
TRBV10-1	few	NA	TRBJ1-2	CASSRGTGYGYTF	TGCGCCAGCAGTCGAGGGACGGGTTATGGCTACACCTTC